The table lists the clone carrying this T cell receptor beta chain with many counts. Its antigen is still unknown. Sequencing ends 3 residues short of the CDR3 end; the germline J gene provides the rest. Donors gave roughly 4.5 to 8.5 ml heparinized peripheral whole blood. Germline V lookup: CDR1 MNHEY, CDR2 SVGEGT. With V trimmed by 4 bases and J by 8 bases, 12 bases remained unmatched. CDR3 length equals 16 residues. The record originates from a study of T cell clonality in common variable immunodeficiency. The study, taken as a whole, reports: Common variable immunodeficiency TCR beta sequences reportedly had fewer deletions and N-nucleotide insertions. Authors noted CVID clonality's cause needs subpopulation repertoire sequencing.

Control and CVID samples contributed equal amounts of genomic DNA. The data were produced by immunoSEQ multiplex PCR, yet TCRdb's version contains in-frame clones alone and is incomplete. This record lists about 74,000 clones, none seen once only, and the top ten clones contain 0.65% to 0.8%. The specimen sequenced was peripheral blood mononuclear cells. The chain has TRBV6-2 or TRBV6-3 and TRBJ1-5; TRBD1 agrees at 9 bases. The TCR originated in a person aged 18 to 75 in good health. CDR3 DNA (partial): TGTGCCAGCAGTTCCCAAATAACAGGGGGCGTAGAGCCC. Translation gives CASSSQITGGVEP. The whole CDR3 region reads CASSSQITGGVEPQHF.